These 30 T cell receptor beta chains were sequenced from one sample in a study of blood T cell repertoires in COVID-19 (dated by TCRdb to 2020 to 2021). The method behind the library was the immunoSEQ multiplex PCR assay. The clones in this table, taken by TCRdb from immuneACCESS, are in-frame only. Not every clone is retained; where verified, under half of the shortfall comes from an unresolved V gene, and the cause of the rest is unknown. The sample table shows some 150,000 clones, and 60% to 80% are seen once. Clones ranked in the top ten supply around 2.9% of the sample. The sequenced sample was PBMCs or T cells enriched from blood (not recorded which). Receptors originate from a woman between 45 and 60 years old who had recovered from COVID-19.

The J gene is TRBJ1-5, the V gene TRBV4-1; D might be TRBD1 (6 bases). CDR1 MGHRA and CDR2 YSYEKL come from the germline V gene. CDR3 length: 15 residues. Trimming shortened V by 6 bases and J by 2 bases, and 14 bases separated the two germline ends. This CDR3 reads CASSYRGAGNQPQHF. As DNA, the CDR3 is TGCGCCAGCAGTTACCGGGGGGCGGGCAATCAGCCCCAGCATTTT.

The chain has TRBV10-3 and TRBJ2-1; possibly TRBD2 for D (5 bases). V lost 0 bases and J 5 bases, leaving 11 bases between the germline ends. This CDR3 has 15 residues. The germline V gene has CDR1 ENHRY and CDR2 SYGVKD. The CDR3 region is CAISESTTPHNEQFF. The CDR3 nucleotides read TGTGCCATCAGTGAGTCGACTACCCCCCACAATGAGCAGTTCTTC.

The V gene is TRBV5-1, the J gene TRBJ2-7; D is unresolved. CDR1 and CDR2 (germline): SGHRS, YFSETQ. Trimming left V 5 bases short and J 0 bases short, with 9 bases between. CDR3 size: 13 residues. CDR3 sequence reads: CASSEISSYEQYF. The CDR3 region has the DNA TGCGCCAGCAGTGAGATAAGCTCCTACGAGCAGTACTTC. Based on the CDR3 plus reference TRBV5-1 and TRBJ2-7, the full variable domain is KAGVTQTPRYLIKTRGQQVTLSCSPISGHRSVSWYQQTPGQGLQFLFEYFSETQRNKGNFPGRFSGRQFSNSRSEMNVSTLELGDSALYLCASSEISSYEQYFGPGTRLTVT.

This clone appeared once. The CDR3 region has the DNA TGTGCCAGCTCACCACTTCGGGGCTCTGGAAACACCATATATTTT. It specifies CASSPLRGSGNTIYF. The V and J genes are TRBV18 and TRBJ1-3; D unclear. The CDR3 spans 15 residues. Trimming left V 1 base short and J 0 bases short, with 7 bases between. Germline V gene sequence: CDR1 KGHSH, CDR2 LQKENI. The full variable domain, with the rest looked up from reference TRBV18 and TRBJ1-3, is NAGVMQNPRHLVRRRGQEARLRCSPMKGHSHVYWYRQLPEEGLKFMVYLQKENIIDESGMPKERFSAEFPKEGPSILRIQQVVRGDSAAYFCASSPLRGSGNTIYFGEGSWLTVV.

The genes are TRBV19 and TRBJ2-3; TRBD2 might be the D (5 bases). Germline V gives CDR1 LNHDA, CDR2 SQIVND (reference sequence). CDR3 size: 13 residues. Trimming cost V 6 bases and J 6 bases, with 13 bases left between them. This CDR3 reads CASSVARRDTQYF. DNA for the CDR3: TGTGCCAGTAGCGTTGCAAGGAGGGATACGCAGTATTTT.

This chain joins TRBV6-5 and TRBJ1-2; 7 bases agree with TRBD1. Trimming at V came to 7 bases and at J to 4 bases, leaving 12 bases not matched to a gene. Germline assignment: CDR1 MNHEY and CDR2 SVGAGI. The CDR3 consists of 15 residues. As DNA, the CDR3 is TGTGCCAGCAAAAAAGGGGGCGTCAGTAGCTATGGCTACACCTTC. The encoded protein is CASKKGGVSSYGYTF.

The J gene is TRBJ2-5, the V gene TRBV28, with D perhaps TRBD2 (6 bases). Trimming pared 5 bases from V and 4 bases from J, leaving 20 bases between. This CDR3 has 16 residues. Germline assignment: CDR1 MDHEN and CDR2 SYDVKM. CDR3 protein: CASSPARPSEGETQYF. The CDR3 coding sequence is TGTGCCAGCAGTCCTGCTCGGCCTAGCGAAGGAGAGACCCAGTACTTC.

V is TRBV19 and J is TRBJ1-2; D not resolved. The CDR3 has 11 amino acids. V shed 3 bases and J shed 8 bases, with 7 bases lying between them. Germline CDR1 is LNHDA and CDR2 is SQIVND (reference sequence). This CDR3 reads CASSMREGYTF. CDR3 bases: TGTGCCAGTAGTATGCGAGAAGGCTACACCTTC.

The rearrangement links TRBV2 to TRBJ1-1; D is undetermined. The CDR3 consists of 14 residues. The ends were cut back, 6 bases at V and 1 base at J, with 12 bases in the middle. CDR1 is SNHLY, CDR2 FYNNEI, per germline. DNA for the CDR3: TGTGCCAGCAGCCCGCCCGCGGGGAACACTGAAGCTTTCTTT. This encodes CASSPPAGNTEAFF.

CDR3 sequence (DNA): TGTGCCAGCACGCAGGGATCTTTGCAGCCCCAGCATTTT. Its protein product is CASTQGSLQPQHF. This rearrangement joins TRBV2 to TRBJ1-5, with TRBD1 as a possible D gene (5 bases). Germline assignment: CDR1 SNHLY and CDR2 FYNNEI. V was cut by 7 bases and J by 7 bases, with 14 bases left in between. There are 13 residues in the CDR3. Full variable domain (missing parts from reference TRBV2 and TRBJ1-5): EPEVTQTPSHQVTQMGQEVILRCVPISNHLYFYWYRQILGQKVEFLVSFYNNEISEKSEIFDDQFSVERPDGSNFTLKIRSTKLEDSAMYFCASTQGSLQPQHFGDGTRLSIL.

The V gene is TRBV12-3 or TRBV12-4, the J gene TRBJ2-1, with 10 positions matching TRBD1. V lost 7 bases to trimming and J lost 8 bases; unmatched junction nucleotides: 5. CDR3 size: 13 residues. The CDR3 sequence is CASNGQGVDEQFF. The CDR3 DNA sequence: TGTGCCAGCAACGGACAGGGGGTCGATGAGCAGTTCTTC.

CDR3 protein: CSVETTTGTGANVLTF. The DNA for the CDR3 is TGCAGCGTTGAAACCACGACAGGGACTGGGGCCAACGTCCTGACTTTC. The chain has TRBV29-1 and TRBJ2-6; 7 nucleotides match TRBD1. Losses at the gene ends were 2 bases for V and 2 bases for J; bases not matched to a gene: 6. In germline, CDR1 is SQVTM, CDR2 ANQGSEA. The CDR3 length is 16 residues.

The V gene is TRBV28, the J gene TRBJ1-2; 9 bases line up with TRBD1. J was trimmed by 4 bases and V by 3 bases; bases with no gene match: 6. Germline V lookup: CDR1 MDHEN, CDR2 SYDVKM. CDR3 length: 15 amino acids. The CDR3 protein is CASSLLGQGSYGYTF. The DNA of the CDR3 is TGTGCCAGCAGTTTGTTGGGACAGGGAAGCTATGGCTACACCTTC.

This chain connects TRBV3-1 (or the pseudogene TRBV3-2) to TRBJ2-5, with a possible D match to TRBD2 (7 bases). Germline CDR1 LGHDT, CDR2 YNNKEL (reference sequence). The length of the CDR3 is 18 residues. The V and J ends lost 0 bases and 4 bases respectively, with 21 bases between them. CDR3 coding DNA: TGTGCCAGCAGCCAAGATAGGGGGGGCGGTCTGCCGGCAGAGACCCAGTACTTC. This sequence encodes CASSQDRGGGLPAETQYF.

The V and J genes are TRBV2 and TRBJ1-4, with 7 bases aligning to TRBD1. This CDR3 spans 15 amino acids. Germline assignment: CDR1 SNHLY and CDR2 FYNNEI. V trimming: 0 bases; J trimming: 7 bases; junction bases outside the gene matches: 5. CDR3 sequence (DNA): TGTGCCAGCAGTGAAGCGACAGGGATGGGTGAAAAACTGTTTTTT. This translates into CASSEATGMGEKLFF.

This clone came up a few times. This chain uses TRBV5-6 with TRBJ2-1; 13 nucleotides agree with TRBD2. The CDR3 consists of 16 residues. CDR1 and CDR2 from the germline V gene are SGHDT and YYEEEE. V dropped 5 bases and J dropped 6; count of bases not matched to a gene: 8. The CDR3 reads CASSSLLAGGPNEQFF. The CDR3 coding sequence is TGTGCCAGCAGTTCTTTACTAGCGGGAGGGCCCAATGAGCAGTTCTTC.

The gene calls are TRBV14 and TRBJ2-1, with 9 positions matching TRBD1. CDR3 length: 14 amino acids. The trim removed 3 bases at V and 10 bases at J, leaving 7 bases unmatched. Germline CDR1 and CDR2: SGHDN and FVKESK. The CDR3 coding sequence is TGTGCCAGCAGCCAGCCGGGACAGGGCCCGGAGCAGTTCTTC. This codes for CASSQPGQGPEQFF.

The chain combines TRBV19 with TRBJ2-1; TRBD2 matches at 9 bases. CDR1 and CDR2 (germline): LNHDA, SQIVND (reference sequence). The CDR3 contains 16 residues. J lost 1 base, V lost 6 bases, and 7 bases had no gene match. CDR3 sequence reads: CASSYDLAGSYNEQFF. The CDR3 DNA sequence: TGTGCCAGTAGCTATGATCTAGCGGGGTCCTACAATGAGCAGTTCTTC.

This clone has a single count. The chain is built from TRBV28 and TRBJ2-1; TRBD2 matches 9 bases. After removal of 7 bases from V and 5 bases from J, the junction contained 12 bases not matched to a gene. This CDR3 contains 16 residues. Germline CDR1 reads MDHEN; CDR2 reads SYDVKM. In nucleotides, the CDR3 is TGTGCCAGCACAGACCAAGGACTAGCGAGAAACAATGAGCAGTTCTTC. Translating gives CASTDQGLARNNEQFF.

V and J are TRBV28 and TRBJ2-2, with 7 bases lining up with TRBD1. V shed 7 bases and J 4 bases; nucleotides not matched to a gene: 9. This CDR3 region has 15 residues. CDR1 MDHEN and CDR2 SYDVKM come from the germline V gene. CDR3 DNA: TGTGCCAGCATGTTACCCAGGGGGTCCACCGGGGAGCTGTTTTTT. Its translation is CASMLPRGSTGELFF.

The chain couples TRBV19 to TRBJ2-1, with TRBD2 identical over 13 bases. The CDR3 totals 14 residues. Germline V gene data show CDR1 as LNHDA and CDR2 as SQIVND (reference sequence). The junction had 5 bases not matched to a gene; V was cut back by 6 bases and J by 9 bases. CDR3 loop: CASSGLAGVREQFF. The CDR3 region has the DNA TGTGCCAGTAGCGGACTAGCGGGAGTGCGTGAGCAGTTCTTC.

The rearrangement uses TRBV5-4 and TRBJ2-5; 12 positions agree with TRBD2. This CDR3 region has 15 residues. Unmatched junction bases numbered 5, after V lost 4 bases and J lost 4 bases. Germline loops: CDR1 SGHNT, CDR2 YYREEE (reference sequence). CDR3 nucleotides: TGTGCCAGCAGCGTGACTAGCGGGAGAGGAGAGACCCAGTACTTC. Translation: CASSVTSGRGETQYF.

The chain combines TRBV4-2 with TRBJ2-2; 11 nucleotides align to TRBD2. Looked up from germline, CDR1 is LGHNA and CDR2 is YNFKEQ. This CDR3 spans 18 amino acids. V shed 0 bases and J 6 bases; nucleotides not matched to a gene: 9. The CDR3: CASSQEGLAGGRAGELFF. The CDR3 coding sequence is TGTGCCAGCAGCCAAGAAGGGCTAGCGGGAGGTAGGGCCGGGGAGCTGTTTTTT.

The gene calls are TRBV5-4 and TRBJ2-5; 8 bases fit TRBD2. Germline assignment: CDR1 SGHNT and CDR2 YYREEE (reference sequence). Losses at the gene ends were 0 bases for V and 0 bases for J; bases not matched to a gene: 7. The CDR3 spans 17 residues. The CDR3 DNA follows: TGTGCCAGCAGCTTGGGGCTAGCGGGCAAGTACCAAGAGACCCAGTACTTC. Amino acids: CASSLGLAGKYQETQYF. The whole variable domain, remainder taken from reference TRBV5-4 and TRBJ2-5, is ETGVTQSPTHLIKTRGQQVTLRCSSQSGHNTVSWYQQALGQGPQFIFQYYREEENGRGNFPPRFSGLQFPNYSSELNVNALELDDSALYLCASSLGLAGKYQETQYFGPGTRLLVL.

V gene TRBV4-1 combines with J gene TRBJ2-7, with a weak D call TRBD2 (5 bases). The CDR3 has 15 residues. Per germline, CDR1 MGHRA and CDR2 YSYEKL. Trimming took 1 base from V and 2 from J, leaving 12 bases between them. CDR3 region: CASSQASSLAYEQYF. The CDR3 DNA sequence: TGCGCCAGCAGCCAAGCGTCTAGCCTCGCCTACGAGCAGTACTTC.

The J gene is TRBJ1-4, the V gene TRBV6-2 or TRBV6-3; 8 bases agree with TRBD1. CDR1 MNHEY and CDR2 SVGEGT come from the germline V gene. V dropped 2 bases and J dropped 6; count of bases not matched to a gene: 8. The CDR3 has 16 amino acids. CDR3 in DNA: TGTGCCAGCAGTTACGCTACAGGGGGATCAGATGAAAAACTGTTTTTT. This gives the protein CASSYATGGSDEKLFF.

The chain employs TRBV18 and TRBJ2-5, with D tentatively TRBD1 (5 bases). The CDR3 is 15 residues long. Between the trimmed V and J ends, which lost 7 bases and 2 bases, there was a span of 17 bases. Germline CDR1 is KGHSH and CDR2 is LQKENI. CDR3 sequence reads: CASLLPGKGQETQYF. The CDR3 DNA follows: TGTGCCAGCTTGTTACCAGGGAAGGGACAAGAGACCCAGTACTTC.

The rearrangement joins TRBV27 to TRBJ2-4; 7 bases are shared with TRBD2. The CDR3 covers 14 residues. CDR1 is MNHEY and CDR2 is SMNVEV in the germline V gene (reference sequence). J lost 6 bases, V lost 6 bases, and 8 bases had no gene match. DNA of the CDR3: TGTGCCAGCAGGCGGGGAGGGAGTGGAAACATTCAGTACTTC. Translating it yields CASRRGGSGNIQYF.

The gene calls are TRBV19 and TRBJ2-6; possibly TRBD1 for D (6 bases). The CDR3 consists of 15 residues. V was cut by 6 bases and J by 0 bases, with 9 bases left in between. Germline CDR1 reads LNHDA; CDR2 reads SQIVND (reference sequence). This CDR3 reads CASRDRPSGANVLTF. CDR3 in DNA: TGTGCCAGTAGGGACAGACCCTCTGGGGCCAACGTCCTGACTTTC.

The CDR3 spells CASSGGRSSGNTIYF. The CDR3, as DNA: TGTGCCAGCAGCGGGGGCCGGAGCTCTGGAAACACCATATATTTT. This chain connects TRBV9 to TRBJ1-3; TRBD1 might be the D (5 bases). The CDR3 loop spans 15 amino acids. The V gene's germline CDR1 is SGDLS and CDR2 YYNGEE. Trimming stripped 3 bases from V and 0 bases from J, with 10 bases between.